Detailed here is one TCR beta chain. Its specificity is unknown. The data derive from a study of CXCR3-negative and CXCR3-positive naive CD8 T cells. Whole-study results and caveats: A higher hydrophobicity marked the TRB CDR3s of CXCR3-positive naive cells versus CXCR3-negative naive cells. Comparably high diversity was seen in both naive subsets, and much lower diversity in memory CD8+ cells.

The CDR3 has 16 residues. Germline CDR1 and CDR2: SGHDT and YYEEEE. Through 5' RACE with UMI labels, the TRB cDNA libraries were prepared. TCRdb re-analyzed the 5' RACE reads; it lists each CDR3 protein once, without DNA. Recorded for this sample: around 88,000 distinct CDR3 sequences. This clonotype originated in a human donor in good health. Some clones in this sample may be carry-over from other donors' samples. The sample was naive CXCR3+ CD8+ T cells from blood. Subset described: CD45RO-CCR7+CD27+CD95- naive CD8+ T cells expressing CXCR3 (TNR3+). This chain uses TRBV5-6 with TRBJ2-7; TCRdb names TRBD1, which stays unverified in the absence of DNA. The CDR3 reads CASSLEAGAGFYEQYF.